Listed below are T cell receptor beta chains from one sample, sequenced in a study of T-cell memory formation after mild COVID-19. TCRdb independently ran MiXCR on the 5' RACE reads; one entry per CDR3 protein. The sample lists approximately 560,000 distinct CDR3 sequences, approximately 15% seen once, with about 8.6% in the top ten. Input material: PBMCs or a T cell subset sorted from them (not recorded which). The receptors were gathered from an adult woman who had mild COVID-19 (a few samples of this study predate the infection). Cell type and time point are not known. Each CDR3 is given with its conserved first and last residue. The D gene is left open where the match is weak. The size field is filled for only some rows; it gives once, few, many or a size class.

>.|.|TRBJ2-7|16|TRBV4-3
CASSQAGPPLTYEQYF
TGCGCCAGCAGCCAGGCCGGGCCCCCACTGACATACGAGCAGTACTTC
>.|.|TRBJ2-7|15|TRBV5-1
CASSFGDRPSYEQYF
TGCGCCAGCAGCTTTGGAGACAGGCCCTCCTACGAGCAGTACTTC
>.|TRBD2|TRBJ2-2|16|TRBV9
CASSVAGGLGTGELFF
TGTGCCAGCAGCGTAGCGGGAGGTCTGGGCACCGGGGAGCTGTTTTTT
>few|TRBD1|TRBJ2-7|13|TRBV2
CARSGTGSYEQYF
TGTGCCAGATCCGGGACAGGGAGTTACGAGCAGTACTTC
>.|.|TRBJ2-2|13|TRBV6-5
CAAMAGNTGELFF
TGTGCCGCCATGGCGGGGAACACCGGGGAGCTGTTTTTT
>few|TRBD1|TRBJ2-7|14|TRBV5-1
CASSDGTGDYEQYF
TGCGCCAGCAGCGACGGGACAGGAGACTACGAGCAGTACTTC
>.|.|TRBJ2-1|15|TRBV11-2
CASSLSLLEDNEQFF
TGTGCCAGCAGCCTTTCGCTACTGGAAGACAATGAGCAGTTCTTC
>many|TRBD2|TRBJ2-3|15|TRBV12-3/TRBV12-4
CASSFWGGVADTQYF
TGTGCCAGCAGTTTTTGGGGGGGGGTTGCAGATACGCAGTATTTT
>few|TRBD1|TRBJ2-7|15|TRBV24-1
CATSKAGTGTYEQYF
TGTGCCACCAGCAAAGCCGGGACAGGGACCTACGAGCAGTACTTC
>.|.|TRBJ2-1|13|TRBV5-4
CASSSESPNEQFF
TGTGCCAGCAGTTCCGAAAGTCCCAATGAGCAGTTCTTC
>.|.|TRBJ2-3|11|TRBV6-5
CASGRVDTQYF
TGTGCCAGCGGTCGCGTAGATACGCAGTATTTT
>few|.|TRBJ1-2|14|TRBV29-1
CSVQDGIKLEGYTF
TGCAGCGTTCAAGACGGGATTAAGCTAGAGGGCTACACCTTC
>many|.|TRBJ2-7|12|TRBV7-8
CASSYGDYEQYF
TGTGCCAGCAGCTACGGGGACTACGAGCAGTACTTC
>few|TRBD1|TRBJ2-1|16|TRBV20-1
CSASPLDRSSYNEQFF
TGCAGTGCTAGTCCTTTGGACAGGAGCTCCTACAATGAGCAGTTCTTC
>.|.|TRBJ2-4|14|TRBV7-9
CASSSGREKNIQYF
TGTGCCAGCAGCTCCGGACGGGAAAAAAACATTCAGTACTTC
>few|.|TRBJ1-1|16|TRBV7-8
CASSSRTTGRNTEAFF
TGTGCCAGCAGCTCCCGGACAACAGGGAGGAACACTGAAGCTTTCTTT
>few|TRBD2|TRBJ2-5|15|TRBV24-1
CATSDLLAGQETQYF
TGTGCCACCAGTGACTTGCTAGCGGGGCAAGAGACCCAGTACTTC
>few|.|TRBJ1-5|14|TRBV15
CATRDGRVPQPQHF
TGTGCCACCAGAGATGGTAGGGTGCCTCAGCCCCAGCATTTT
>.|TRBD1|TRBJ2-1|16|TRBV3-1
CASSQDQGGRGHEQFF
TGTGCCAGCAGCCAAGATCAGGGCGGCAGGGGGCATGAGCAGTTCTTC
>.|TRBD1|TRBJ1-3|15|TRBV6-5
CASRLSTGDGNTIYF
TGTGCCAGCAGACTGTCGACAGGGGATGGAAACACCATATATTTT
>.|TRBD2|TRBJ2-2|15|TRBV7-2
CASSVGLVSSGELFF
TGTGCCAGCAGCGTGGGACTAGTTAGTAGCGGGGAGCTGTTTTTT
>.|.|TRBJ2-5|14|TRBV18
CASSPPEGSETQYF
TGTGCCAGCTCACCACCGGAGGGATCAGAGACCCAGTACTTC